This TCR beta chain was sequenced for a study of cytomegalovirus exposure and HLA in healthy donors. Across the study: Per a later analysis, the 666 first-cohort and over 90 validation repertoires shared one platform.

Here immunoSEQ multiplex PCR was the method, and the copy in TCRdb shows in-frame clones only, minus some. In the table there are roughly 130,000 clones, about 91% of which are singletons. Worth noting for this clone: Its antigen is not identified.

Points from the study as a whole: Specificity for CMV antigens was confirmed in vitro for three of the CMV-associated chains. The investigators catalogued 150 to 200 TCR beta chains as cytomegalovirus-associated. TCR clusters originating in the first cohort tended to co-occur in the roughly 110 validation repertoires, according to a later analysis.

This CDR3 is 19 amino acids long. Germline loops: CDR1 MNHNS, CDR2 SASEGT. Trimming at V came to 2 bases and at J to 0 bases, leaving 12 bases not matched to a gene. Sequencing was performed on PBMCs. This TCR was sampled from a woman under 30 in good health and CMV-seropositive. The chain recombines TRBV6-1 with TRBJ2-4; TRBD2 aligns across 8 bases. As DNA, the CDR3 is TGTGCCAGCAGTGAATGGGCGGGGGGTCCCAGTTTAGCCAAAAACATTCAGTACTTC. Encoded protein: CASSEWAGGPSLAKNIQYF.